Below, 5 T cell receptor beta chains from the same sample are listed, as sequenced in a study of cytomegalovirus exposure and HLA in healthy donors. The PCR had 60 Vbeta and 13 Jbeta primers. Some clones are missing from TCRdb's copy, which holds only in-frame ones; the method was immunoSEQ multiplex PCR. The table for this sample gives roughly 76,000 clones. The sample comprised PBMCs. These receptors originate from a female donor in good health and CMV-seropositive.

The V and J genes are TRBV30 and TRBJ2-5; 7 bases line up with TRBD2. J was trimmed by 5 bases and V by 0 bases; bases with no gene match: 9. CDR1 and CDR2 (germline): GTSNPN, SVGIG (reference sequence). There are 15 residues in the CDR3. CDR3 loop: CAWSVLTSIWETQYF. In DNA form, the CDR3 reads TGTGCCTGGAGTGTATTGACTAGCATTTGGGAGACCCAGTACTTC.

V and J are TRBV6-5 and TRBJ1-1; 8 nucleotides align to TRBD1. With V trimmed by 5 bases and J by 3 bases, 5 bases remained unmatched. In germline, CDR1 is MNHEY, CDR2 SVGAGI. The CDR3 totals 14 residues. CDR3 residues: CASSPSTGDTEAFF. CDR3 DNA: TGTGCCAGCAGTCCCTCGACAGGGGACACTGAAGCTTTCTTT.

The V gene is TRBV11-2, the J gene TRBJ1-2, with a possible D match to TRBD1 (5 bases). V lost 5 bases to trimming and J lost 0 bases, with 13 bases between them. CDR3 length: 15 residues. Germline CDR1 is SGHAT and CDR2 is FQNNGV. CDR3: CASSPQAEANYGYTF. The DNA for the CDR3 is TGTGCCAGCAGCCCACAGGCGGAAGCTAACTATGGCTACACCTTC.

Written as DNA, the CDR3 is TGCGCCAGCAGCTTCGATGGCGGGGAGACAGATACGCAGTATTTT. Its translation is CASSFDGGETDTQYF. The V gene is TRBV5-1, the J gene TRBJ2-3, with a possible D match to TRBD2 (6 bases). This CDR3 region has 15 residues. Trimming shortened V by 2 bases and J by 3 bases, and 13 bases separated the two germline ends. Germline V gene sequence: CDR1 SGHRS, CDR2 YFSETQ.

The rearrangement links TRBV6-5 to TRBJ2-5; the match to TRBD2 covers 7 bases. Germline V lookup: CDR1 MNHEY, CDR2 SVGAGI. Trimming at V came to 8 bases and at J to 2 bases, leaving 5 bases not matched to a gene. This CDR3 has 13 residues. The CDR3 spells CASLFGGQETQYF. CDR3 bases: TGTGCCAGCTTGTTCGGGGGGCAAGAGACCCAGTACTTC.